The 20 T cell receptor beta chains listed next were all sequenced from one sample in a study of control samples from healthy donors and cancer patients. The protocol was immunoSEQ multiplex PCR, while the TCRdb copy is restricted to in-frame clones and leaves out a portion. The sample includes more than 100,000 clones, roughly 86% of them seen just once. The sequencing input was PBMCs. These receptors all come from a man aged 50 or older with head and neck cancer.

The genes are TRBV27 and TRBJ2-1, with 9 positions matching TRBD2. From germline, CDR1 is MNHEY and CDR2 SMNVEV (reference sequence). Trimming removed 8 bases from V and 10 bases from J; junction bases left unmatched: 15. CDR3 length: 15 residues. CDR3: CASLPQSGRKEEQFF. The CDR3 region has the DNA TGTGCCAGCCTTCCACAGAGCGGGAGGAAGGAAGAGCAGTTCTTC.

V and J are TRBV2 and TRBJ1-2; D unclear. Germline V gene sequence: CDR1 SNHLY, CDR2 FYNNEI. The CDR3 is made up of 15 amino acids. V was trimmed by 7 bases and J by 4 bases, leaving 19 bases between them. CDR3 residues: CASTPWETPIYGYTF. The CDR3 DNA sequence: TGTGCCAGCACCCCTTGGGAAACACCAATCTATGGCTACACCTTC.

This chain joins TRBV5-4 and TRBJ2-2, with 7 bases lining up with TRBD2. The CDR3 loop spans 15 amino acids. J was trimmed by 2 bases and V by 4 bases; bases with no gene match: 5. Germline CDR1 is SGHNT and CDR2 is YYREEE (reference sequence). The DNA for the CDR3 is TGTGCCAGCAGCCGGACTAGGGTAAACACCGGGGAGCTGTTTTTT. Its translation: CASSRTRVNTGELFF.

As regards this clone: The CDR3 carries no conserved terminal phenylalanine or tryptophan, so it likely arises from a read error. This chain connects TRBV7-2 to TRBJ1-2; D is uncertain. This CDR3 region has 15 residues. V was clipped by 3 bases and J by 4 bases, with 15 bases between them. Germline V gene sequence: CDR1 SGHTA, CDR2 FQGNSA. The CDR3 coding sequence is TGTGCCAGCAGCTTTCTCGGGGTTGTAGGCTATGGCTACACCCTC. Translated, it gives CASSFLGVVGYGYTL.

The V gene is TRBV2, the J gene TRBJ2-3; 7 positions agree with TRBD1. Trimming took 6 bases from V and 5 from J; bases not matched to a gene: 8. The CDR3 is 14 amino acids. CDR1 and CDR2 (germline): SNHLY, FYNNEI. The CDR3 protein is CASRTGEWIDTQYF. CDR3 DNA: TGTGCCAGCAGAACAGGGGAGTGGATAGATACGCAGTATTTT.

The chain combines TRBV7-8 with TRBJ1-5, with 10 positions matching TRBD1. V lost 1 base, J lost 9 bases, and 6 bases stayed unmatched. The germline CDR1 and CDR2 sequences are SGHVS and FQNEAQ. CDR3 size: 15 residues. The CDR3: CASSLGDRGFRPQHF. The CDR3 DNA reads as TGTGCCAGCAGCTTAGGGGACAGGGGTTTTCGGCCCCAGCATTTT.

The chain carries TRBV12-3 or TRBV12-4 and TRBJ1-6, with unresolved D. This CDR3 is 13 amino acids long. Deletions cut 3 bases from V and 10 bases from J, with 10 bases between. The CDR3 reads CASSLAAQSPLHF. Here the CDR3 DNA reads TGTGCCAGCAGTTTGGCGGCACAATCACCCCTCCACTTT.

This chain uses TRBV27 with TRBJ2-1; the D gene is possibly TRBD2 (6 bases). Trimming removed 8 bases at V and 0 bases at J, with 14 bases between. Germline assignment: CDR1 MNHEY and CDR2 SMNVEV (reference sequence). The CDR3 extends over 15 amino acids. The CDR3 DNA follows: TGTGCCAGCCACTACGGGGGAGGCTCCTACAATGAGCAGTTCTTC. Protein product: CASHYGGGSYNEQFF.

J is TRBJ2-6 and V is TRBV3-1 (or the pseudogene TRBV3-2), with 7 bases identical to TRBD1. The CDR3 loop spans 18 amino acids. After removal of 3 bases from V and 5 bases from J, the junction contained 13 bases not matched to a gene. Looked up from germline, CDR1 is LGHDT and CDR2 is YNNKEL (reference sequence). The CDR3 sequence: CASSHPRGTRTWANVLTF. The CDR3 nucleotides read TGTGCCAGCAGCCACCCCAGGGGGACGAGGACGTGGGCCAACGTCCTGACTTTC.

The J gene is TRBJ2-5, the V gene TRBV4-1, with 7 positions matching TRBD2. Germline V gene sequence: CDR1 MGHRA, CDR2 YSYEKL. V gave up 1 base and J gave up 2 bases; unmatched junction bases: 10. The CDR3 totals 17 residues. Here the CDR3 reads CASSQVWAGGGQETQYF. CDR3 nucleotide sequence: TGCGCCAGCAGCCAAGTATGGGCTGGGGGAGGGCAAGAGACCCAGTACTTC.

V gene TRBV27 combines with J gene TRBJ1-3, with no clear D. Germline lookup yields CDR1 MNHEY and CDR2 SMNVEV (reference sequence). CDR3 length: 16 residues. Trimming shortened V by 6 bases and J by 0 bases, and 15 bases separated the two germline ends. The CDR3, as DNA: TGTGCCAGCAGGAGCTACCCACCTTCCTCTGGAAACACCATATATTTT. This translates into CASRSYPPSSGNTIYF.

As DNA, the CDR3 is TGTGCCAGCAGTGCCCTAGGACAGGGGCAAGAGACCCAGTACTTC. It is translated as CASSALGQGQETQYF. The V gene is TRBV25-1, the J gene TRBJ2-5; 9 bases are shared with TRBD1. V lost 4 bases to trimming and J lost 2 bases; unmatched junction nucleotides: 5. This CDR3 spans 15 amino acids. In germline, CDR1 is MGHDK, CDR2 SYGVNS.

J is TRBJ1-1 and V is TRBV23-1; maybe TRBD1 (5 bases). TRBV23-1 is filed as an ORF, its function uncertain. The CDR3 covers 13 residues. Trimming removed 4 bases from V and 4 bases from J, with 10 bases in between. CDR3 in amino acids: CASSLWGGTEAFF. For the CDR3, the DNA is TGCGCCAGCAGTCTTTGGGGGGGCACTGAAGCTTTCTTT.

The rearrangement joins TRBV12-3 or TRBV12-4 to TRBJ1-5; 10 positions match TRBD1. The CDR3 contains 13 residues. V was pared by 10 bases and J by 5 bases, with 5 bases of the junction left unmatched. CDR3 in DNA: TGTGCCACTATAGGACAGGGGGATCAGCCCCAGCATTTT. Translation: CATIGQGDQPQHF.

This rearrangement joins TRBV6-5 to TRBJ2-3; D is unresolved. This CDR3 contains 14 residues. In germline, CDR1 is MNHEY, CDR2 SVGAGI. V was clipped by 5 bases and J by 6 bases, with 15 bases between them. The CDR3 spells CASSQKLGLDTQYF. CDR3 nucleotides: TGTGCCAGCAGTCAAAAGCTGGGGTTGGATACGCAGTATTTT.

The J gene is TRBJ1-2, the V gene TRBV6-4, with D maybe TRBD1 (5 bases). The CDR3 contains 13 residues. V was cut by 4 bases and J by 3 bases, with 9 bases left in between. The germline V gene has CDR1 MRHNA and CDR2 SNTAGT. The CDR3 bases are TGTGCCAGCAGTGCCGCGGGGGACTATGGCTACACCTTC. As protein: CASSAAGDYGYTF.

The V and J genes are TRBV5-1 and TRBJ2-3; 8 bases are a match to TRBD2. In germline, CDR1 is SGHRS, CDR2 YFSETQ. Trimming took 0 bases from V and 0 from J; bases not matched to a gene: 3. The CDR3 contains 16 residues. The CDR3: CASSLERGTSTDTQYF. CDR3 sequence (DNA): TGCGCCAGCAGCTTGGAGCGGGGGACAAGCACAGATACGCAGTATTTT.

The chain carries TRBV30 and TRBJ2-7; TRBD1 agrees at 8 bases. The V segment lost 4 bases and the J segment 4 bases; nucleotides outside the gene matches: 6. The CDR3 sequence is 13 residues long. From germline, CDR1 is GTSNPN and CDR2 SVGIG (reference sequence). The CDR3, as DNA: TGTGCCTGGACCAGGACAGGGCTATACGAGCAGTACTTC. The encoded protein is CAWTRTGLYEQYF.

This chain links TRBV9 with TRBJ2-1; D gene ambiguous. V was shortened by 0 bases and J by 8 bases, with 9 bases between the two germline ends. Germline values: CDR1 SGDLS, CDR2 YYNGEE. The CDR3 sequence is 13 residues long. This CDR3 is CASSVGAWDEQFF. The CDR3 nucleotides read TGTGCCAGCAGCGTAGGAGCTTGGGATGAGCAGTTCTTC.

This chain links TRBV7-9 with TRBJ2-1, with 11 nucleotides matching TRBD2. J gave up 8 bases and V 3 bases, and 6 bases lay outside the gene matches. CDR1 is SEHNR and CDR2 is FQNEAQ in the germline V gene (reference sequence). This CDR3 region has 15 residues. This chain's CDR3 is CASSFRLAGLYEQFF. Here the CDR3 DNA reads TGTGCCAGCAGCTTCCGACTAGCGGGACTCTATGAGCAGTTCTTC.